This TCR beta chain emerged from a study of blood T cell repertoires in COVID-19. Turning to the study itself: PBMCs, B-cell-depleted T cells, or T cells provided the cDNA or gDNA that made up the material.

Germline V gives CDR1 SGHRS, CDR2 YFSETQ. V trimming: 1 base; J trimming: 3 bases; junction bases outside the gene matches: 4. The CDR3 is 15 amino acids. Original analysis: The assay estimated nucleated cells by amplifying reference gene primers. Sequencing used immunoSEQ multiplex PCR; TCRdb keeps in-frame clones, though not all of them. Clone size and the V and J calls come from that table; the DNA yielded D and trimming. This sample carries over 200,000 clones, 85% to 90% of them seen once, and the ten largest clones take about 6.2%. The sequence came from a man aged 55 to 69 who had recovered from COVID-19. Sequences were obtained from peripheral blood. This rearrangement joins TRBV5-1 to TRBJ2-7, with TRBD2 matching over 10 bases. This CDR3 is CASSLSSGRVYEQYF. The CDR3 DNA follows: TGCGCCAGCAGCTTGTCAAGCGGGAGGGTCTACGAGCAGTACTTC. Full variable domain (outside the CDR3, taken from reference TRBV5-1 and TRBJ2-7): KAGVTQTPRYLIKTRGQQVTLSCSPISGHRSVSWYQQTPGQGLQFLFEYFSETQRNKGNFPGRFSGRQFSNSRSEMNVSTLELGDSALYLCASSLSSGRVYEQYFGPGTRLTVT.